This record looks at one T cell receptor beta chain sequence and its context. The target antigen is unknown. The same CDR3 can be traced to other DNA sequences in this sample. These data come from a study of shared clonotypes between healthy human individuals. Study-wide points: Rarefaction analysis demonstrated incomplete sorted-subset sequencing notwithstanding large depth. Naive subsets generally exceeded memory subsets in estimated richness.

This CDR3 contains 16 residues. Trimming took off 0 bases at V and 4 bases at J, with 13 bases between the two ends. The germline CDR1 and CDR2 sequences are MGHRA and YSYEKL. Naive CD45RA+ and memory CD45RA-negative subsets were split from CD4+ cells. Clones were read by immunoSEQ multiplex PCR, and TCRdb kept only the in-frame ones, dropping some. This sample has some 2.4 million clones, with over 85% found just once. V usage is TRBV4-1 and J usage is TRBJ1-5, with D possibly matching TRBD1 (6 bases). This TCR came from a young man in good health. Some clones in this sample may be carry-over from other donors' samples. The specimen sequenced was naive CD4+ T cells from PBMCs. Described subset: CD45RA+ positively selected. CDR3 coding DNA: TGCGCCAGCAGCCAAGAAGGGCAGGGGAGAAATCAGCCCCAGCATTTT. This translates into CASSQEGQGRNQPQHF.